The entry that follows covers one T cell receptor beta chain sequence. Its antigen is unknown. At the DNA level, this CDR3 is encoded by other sequences in the same sample as well. Generated by immunoSEQ multiplex PCR, the TCRdb table keeps only in-frame clones and is missing some. This table holds under 85,000 clones, more than 85% found once. CDR1 and CDR2 from the germline V gene are MDHEN and SYDVKM. The V segment lost 9 bases and the J segment 0 bases; nucleotides outside the gene matches: 5. CDR3 length equals 15 residues. The sample is drawn from a study of OX40 agonist ivuxolimab in advanced cancers. General observations from the study: Average numbers of expanded clones were greater in CD8+ T cells than in CD4+.

The chain combines TRBV28 with TRBJ2-6; the match to TRBD1 covers 7 bases. This specimen was CD4+ or CD8+ T cells sorted from blood, taken in a trial of the OX40 agonist ivuxolimab. The TCR was taken from an adult with an advanced solid tumor such as melanoma, head and neck, liver or kidney cancer. The CDR3 DNA reads as TGTGCCAGTAGACAGGGCCACTCTGGGGCCAACGTCCTGACTTTC. Protein: CASRQGHSGANVLTF.